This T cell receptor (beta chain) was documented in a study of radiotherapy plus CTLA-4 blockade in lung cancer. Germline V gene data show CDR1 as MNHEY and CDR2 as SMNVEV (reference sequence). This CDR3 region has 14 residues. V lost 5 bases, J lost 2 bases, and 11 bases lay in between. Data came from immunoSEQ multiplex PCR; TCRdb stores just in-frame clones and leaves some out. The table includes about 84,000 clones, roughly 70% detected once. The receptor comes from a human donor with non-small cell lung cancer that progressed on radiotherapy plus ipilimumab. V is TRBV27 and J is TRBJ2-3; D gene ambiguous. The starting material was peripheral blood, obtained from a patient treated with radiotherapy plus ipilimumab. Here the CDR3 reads CASSPAANTDTQYF. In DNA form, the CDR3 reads TGTGCCAGCAGTCCAGCTGCTAACACAGATACGCAGTATTTT.